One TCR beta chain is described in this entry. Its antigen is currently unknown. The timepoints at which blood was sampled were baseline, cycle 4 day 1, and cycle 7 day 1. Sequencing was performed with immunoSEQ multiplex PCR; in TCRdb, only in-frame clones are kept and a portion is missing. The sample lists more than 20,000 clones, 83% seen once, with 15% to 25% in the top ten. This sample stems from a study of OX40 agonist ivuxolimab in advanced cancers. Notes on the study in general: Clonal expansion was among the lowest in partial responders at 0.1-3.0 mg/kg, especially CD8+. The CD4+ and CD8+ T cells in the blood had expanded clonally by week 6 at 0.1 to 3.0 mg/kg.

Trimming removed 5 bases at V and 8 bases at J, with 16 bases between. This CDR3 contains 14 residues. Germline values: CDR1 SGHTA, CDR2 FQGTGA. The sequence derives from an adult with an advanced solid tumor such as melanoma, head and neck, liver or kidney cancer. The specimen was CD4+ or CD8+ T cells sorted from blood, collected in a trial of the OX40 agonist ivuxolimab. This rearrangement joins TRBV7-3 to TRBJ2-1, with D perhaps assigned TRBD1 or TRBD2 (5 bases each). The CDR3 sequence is CASSPEGPWDEQFF. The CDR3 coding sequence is TGTGCCAGCAGCCCTGAGGGGCCTTGGGATGAGCAGTTCTTC.